This TCR beta chain was sequenced during a study of patients and donors after allogeneic stem cell transplantation. TCRdb used MiXCR to reprocess the RT-PCR reads, holding one entry per CDR3 protein. The repertoire holds about 110,000 distinct CDR3 sequences, 35% to 45% seen once, with more than 25% in the top ten. After removal of 11 bases from V and 3 bases from J, the junction contained 10 bases not matched to a gene. This CDR3 comprises 14 residues. The germline gives CDR1 MNHEY, CDR2 SVGEGT. The receptor was isolated from a human donor who was either an allogeneic HSCT recipient or a stem cell or donor lymphocyte infusion donor (not recorded which). It is not recorded whose cells these are; they may come from a transplant donor. The V and J genes are TRBV6-2 or TRBV6-3 and TRBJ2-7; TRBD1 agrees at 10 bases. Input material: blood, either unsorted or a sorted T cell fraction (not recorded which). DNA of the CDR3: TGTGCCGGCGCTCTCGGGACAGGGGTCTACGAGCAGTACTTC. This gives the protein CAGALGTGVYEQYF.